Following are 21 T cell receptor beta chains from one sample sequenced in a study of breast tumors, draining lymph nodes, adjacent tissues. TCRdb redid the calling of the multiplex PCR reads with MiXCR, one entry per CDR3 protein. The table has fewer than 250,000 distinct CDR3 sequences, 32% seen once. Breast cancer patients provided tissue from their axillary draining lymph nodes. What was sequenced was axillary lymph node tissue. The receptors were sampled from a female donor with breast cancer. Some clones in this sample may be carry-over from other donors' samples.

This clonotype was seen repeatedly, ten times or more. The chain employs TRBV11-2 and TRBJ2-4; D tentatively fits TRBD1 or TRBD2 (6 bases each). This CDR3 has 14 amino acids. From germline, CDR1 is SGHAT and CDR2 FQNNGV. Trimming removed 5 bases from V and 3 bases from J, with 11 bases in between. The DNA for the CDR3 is TGTGCCAGCAGCGCGGGACACCACAAAAACATTCAGTACTTC. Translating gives CASSAGHHKNIQYF.

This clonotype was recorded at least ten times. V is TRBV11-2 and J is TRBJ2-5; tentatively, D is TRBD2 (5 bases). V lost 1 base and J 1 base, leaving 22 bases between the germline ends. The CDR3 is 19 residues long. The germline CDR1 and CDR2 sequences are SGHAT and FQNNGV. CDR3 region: CASSLGDSRVRTLQETQYF. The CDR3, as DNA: TGTGCCAGCAGCTTAGGAGACTCGCGGGTCAGAACACTCCAAGAGACCCAGTACTTC.

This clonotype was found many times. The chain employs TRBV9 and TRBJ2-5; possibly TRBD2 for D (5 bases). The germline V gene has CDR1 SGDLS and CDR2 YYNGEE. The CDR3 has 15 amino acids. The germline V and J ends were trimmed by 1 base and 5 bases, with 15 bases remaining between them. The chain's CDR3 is CASSVQSGRRETQYF. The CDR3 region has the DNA TGTGCCAGCAGCGTACAGAGCGGAAGACGGGAGACCCAGTACTTC.

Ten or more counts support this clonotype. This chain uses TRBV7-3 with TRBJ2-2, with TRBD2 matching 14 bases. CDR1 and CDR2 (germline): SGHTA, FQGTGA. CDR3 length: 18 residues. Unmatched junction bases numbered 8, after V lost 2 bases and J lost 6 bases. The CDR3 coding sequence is TGTGCCAGCAGCTTATCCGGGACTAGCGGGAGATCCCCCGGGGAGCTGTTTTTT. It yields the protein CASSLSGTSGRSPGELFF.

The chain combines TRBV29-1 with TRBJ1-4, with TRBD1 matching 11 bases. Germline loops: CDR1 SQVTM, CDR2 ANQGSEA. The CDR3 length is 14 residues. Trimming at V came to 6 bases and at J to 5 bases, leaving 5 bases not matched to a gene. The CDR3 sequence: CSVGTGGLNEKLFF. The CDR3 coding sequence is TGCAGCGTGGGGACAGGGGGACTCAATGAAAAACTGTTTTTT.

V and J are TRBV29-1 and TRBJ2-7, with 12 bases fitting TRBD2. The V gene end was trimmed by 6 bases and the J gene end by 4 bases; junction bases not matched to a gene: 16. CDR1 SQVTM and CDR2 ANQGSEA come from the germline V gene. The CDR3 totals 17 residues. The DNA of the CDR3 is TGCAGCGTGGGGGCTAGCGGGAGGGTAGGATTTTCGTACGAGCAGTACTTC. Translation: CSVGASGRVGFSYEQYF.

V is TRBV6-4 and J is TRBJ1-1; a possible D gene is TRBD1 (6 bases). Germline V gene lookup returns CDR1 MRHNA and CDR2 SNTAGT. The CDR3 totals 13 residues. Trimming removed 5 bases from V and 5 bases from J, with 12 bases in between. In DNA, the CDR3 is TGTGCCAGCAGTAGGGGACACGATACTGAAGCTTTCTTT. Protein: CASSRGHDTEAFF.

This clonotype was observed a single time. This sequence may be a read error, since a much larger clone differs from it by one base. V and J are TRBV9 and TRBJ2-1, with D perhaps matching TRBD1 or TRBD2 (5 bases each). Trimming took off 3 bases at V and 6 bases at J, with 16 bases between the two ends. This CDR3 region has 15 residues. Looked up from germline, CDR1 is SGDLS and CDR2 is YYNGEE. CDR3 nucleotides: TGTGCCAGCAGCGCCCGGGACCTCCAAGGCAATGAGCAGTTCTTC. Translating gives CASSARDLQGNEQFF.

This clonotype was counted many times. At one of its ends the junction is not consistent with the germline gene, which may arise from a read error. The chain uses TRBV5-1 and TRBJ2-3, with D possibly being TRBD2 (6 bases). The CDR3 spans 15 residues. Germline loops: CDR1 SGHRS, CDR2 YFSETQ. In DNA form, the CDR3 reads TGTGCCAGCAGCTTAAGGCTAGCGAGCACAGATACGCAGTATTTT. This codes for CASSLRLASTDTQYF.

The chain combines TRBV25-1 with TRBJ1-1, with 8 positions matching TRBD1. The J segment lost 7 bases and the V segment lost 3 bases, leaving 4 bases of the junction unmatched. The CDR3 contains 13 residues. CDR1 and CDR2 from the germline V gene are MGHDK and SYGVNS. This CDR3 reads CASSDRDRGEAFF. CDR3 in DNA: TGTGCCAGCAGTGACCGTGACAGGGGTGAAGCTTTCTTT.

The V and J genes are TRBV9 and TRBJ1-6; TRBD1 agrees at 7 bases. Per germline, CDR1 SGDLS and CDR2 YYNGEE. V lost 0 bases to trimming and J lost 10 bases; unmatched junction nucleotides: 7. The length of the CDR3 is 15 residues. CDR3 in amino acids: CASSVGGRGSSPLHF. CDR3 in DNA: TGTGCCAGCAGCGTAGGCGGCAGGGGGTCCTCACCCCTCCACTTT.

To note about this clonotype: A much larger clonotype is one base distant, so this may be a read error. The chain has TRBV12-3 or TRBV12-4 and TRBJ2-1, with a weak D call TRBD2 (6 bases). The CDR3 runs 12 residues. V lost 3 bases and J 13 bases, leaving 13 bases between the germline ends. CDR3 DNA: TGTGCCAGCAGTTTCTTGGGTGCGGGACAGTTCTTC. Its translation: CASSFLGAGQFF.

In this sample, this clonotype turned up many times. CDR3 sequence: CASSQATGRNEQYF. CDR3 nucleotides: TGCGCCAGCAGCCAAGCAACGGGCCGAAACGAGCAGTACTTC. V is TRBV4-1 and J is TRBJ2-7; D is unclear. Germline assignment: CDR1 MGHRA and CDR2 YSYEKL. The CDR3 consists of 14 residues. V lost 1 base and J 5 bases, leaving 12 bases between the germline ends.

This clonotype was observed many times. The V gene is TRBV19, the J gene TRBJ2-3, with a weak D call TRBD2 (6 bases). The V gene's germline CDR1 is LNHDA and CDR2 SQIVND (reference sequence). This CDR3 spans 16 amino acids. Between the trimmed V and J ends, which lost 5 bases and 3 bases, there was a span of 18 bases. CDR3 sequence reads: CASSSGPSAGTDTQYF. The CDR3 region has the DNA TGTGCCAGTAGTTCCGGCCCCTCCGCGGGAACAGATACGCAGTATTTT.

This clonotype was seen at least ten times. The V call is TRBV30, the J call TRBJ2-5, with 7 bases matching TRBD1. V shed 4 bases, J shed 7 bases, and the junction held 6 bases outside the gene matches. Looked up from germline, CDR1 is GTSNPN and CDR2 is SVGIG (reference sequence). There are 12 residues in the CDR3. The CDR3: CAWMPGQRTQYF. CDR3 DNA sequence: TGTGCCTGGATGCCGGGACAGCGGACCCAGTACTTC.

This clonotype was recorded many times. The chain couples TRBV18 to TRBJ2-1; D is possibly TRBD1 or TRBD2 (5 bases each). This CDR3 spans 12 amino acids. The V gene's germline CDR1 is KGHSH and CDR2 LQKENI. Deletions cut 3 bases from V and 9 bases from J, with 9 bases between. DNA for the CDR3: TGTGCCAGCTCACCGAGGGGTCCTGAGCAGTTCTTC. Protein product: CASSPRGPEQFF.

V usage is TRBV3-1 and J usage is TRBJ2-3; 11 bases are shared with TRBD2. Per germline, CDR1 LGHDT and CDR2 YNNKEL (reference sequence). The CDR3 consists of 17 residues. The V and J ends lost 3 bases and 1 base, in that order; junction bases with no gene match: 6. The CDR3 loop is CASSQMTSGTRTDTQYF. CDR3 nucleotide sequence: TGTGCCAGCAGCCAGATGACTAGCGGGACTCGCACAGATACGCAGTATTTT.

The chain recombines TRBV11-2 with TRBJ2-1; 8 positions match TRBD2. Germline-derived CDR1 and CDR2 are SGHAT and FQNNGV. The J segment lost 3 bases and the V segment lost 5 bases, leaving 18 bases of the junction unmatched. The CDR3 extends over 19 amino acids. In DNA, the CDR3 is TGTGCCAGCAGCCTAGGATTGGGCGGGAGGTCTTTAGTCTACAATGAGCAGTTCTTC. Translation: CASSLGLGGRSLVYNEQFF.

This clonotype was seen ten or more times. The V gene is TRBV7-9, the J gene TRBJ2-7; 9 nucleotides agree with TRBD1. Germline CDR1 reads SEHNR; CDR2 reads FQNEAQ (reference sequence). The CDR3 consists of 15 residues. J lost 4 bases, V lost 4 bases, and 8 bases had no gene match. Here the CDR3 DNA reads TGTGCCAGCAGCTCTTCCGGGACAGGGAGATACGAGCAGTACTTC. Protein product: CASSSSGTGRYEQYF.

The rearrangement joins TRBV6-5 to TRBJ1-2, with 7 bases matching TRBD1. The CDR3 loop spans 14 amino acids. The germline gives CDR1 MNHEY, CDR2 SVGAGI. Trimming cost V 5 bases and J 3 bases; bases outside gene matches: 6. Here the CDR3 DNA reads TGTGCCAGCAGTCAGGGGGGTCGAGACTATGGCTACACCTTC. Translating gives CASSQGGRDYGYTF.

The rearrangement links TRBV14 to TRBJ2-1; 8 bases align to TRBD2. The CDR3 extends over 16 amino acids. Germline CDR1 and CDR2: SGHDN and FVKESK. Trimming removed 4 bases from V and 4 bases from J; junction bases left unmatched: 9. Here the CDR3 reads CASSPMISGTYNEQFF. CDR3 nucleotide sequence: TGTGCCAGCAGCCCAATGATTAGCGGGACTTACAATGAGCAGTTCTTC.